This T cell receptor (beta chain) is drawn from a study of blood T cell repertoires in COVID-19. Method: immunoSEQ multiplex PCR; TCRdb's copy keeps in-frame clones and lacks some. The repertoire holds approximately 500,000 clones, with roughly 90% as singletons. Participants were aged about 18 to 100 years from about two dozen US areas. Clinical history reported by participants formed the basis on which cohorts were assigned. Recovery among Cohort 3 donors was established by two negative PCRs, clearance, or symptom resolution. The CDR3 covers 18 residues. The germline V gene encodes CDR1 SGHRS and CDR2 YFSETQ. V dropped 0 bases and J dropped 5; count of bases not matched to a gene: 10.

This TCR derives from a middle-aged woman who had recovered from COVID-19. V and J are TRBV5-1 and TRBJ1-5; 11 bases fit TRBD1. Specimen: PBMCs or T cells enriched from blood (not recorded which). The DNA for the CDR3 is TGCGCCAGCAGCTTGGTCCCCAGGGACAGGGGGAATTATCAGCCCCAGCATTTT. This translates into CASSLVPRDRGNYQPQHF.